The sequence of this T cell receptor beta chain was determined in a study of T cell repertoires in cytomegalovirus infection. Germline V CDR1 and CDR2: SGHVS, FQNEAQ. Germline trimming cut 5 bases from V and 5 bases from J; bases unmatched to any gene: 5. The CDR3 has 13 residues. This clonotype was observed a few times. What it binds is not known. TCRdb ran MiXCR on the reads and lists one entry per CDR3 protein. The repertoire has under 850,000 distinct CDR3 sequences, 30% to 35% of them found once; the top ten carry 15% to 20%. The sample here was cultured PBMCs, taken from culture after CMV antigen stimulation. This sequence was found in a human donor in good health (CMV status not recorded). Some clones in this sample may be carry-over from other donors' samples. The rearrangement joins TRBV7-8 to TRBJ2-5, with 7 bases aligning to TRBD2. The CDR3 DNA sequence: TGTGCCAGCAGCCAAGCGGGACGGGAGACCCAGTACTTC. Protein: CASSQAGRETQYF.